This is a list of T cell receptor beta chains from one sample in a study of blood T cells in healthy people across ages. One entry per CDR3 protein, called by TCRdb with MiXCR from the 5' RACE reads. The sample has 550,000 to 650,000 distinct CDR3 sequences, approximately 30% seen once. The source material was blood. The origin of the receptors is a woman aged 80 or over in good health. Each CDR3 is given with its conserved first and last residue. A D gene is named only where the DNA matches it firmly. Rows give clone size only sometimes, using once, few, many, or a class for an expanded clone.

v_gene	d_gene	abundance	j_gene	len	CDR3nt	CDR3aa
TRBV6-2/TRBV6-3	.	few	TRBJ1-5	14	TGTGCCAGCAGTTACCCCGGGCAGGATCAGCCCCAGCATTTT	CASSYPGQDQPQHF
TRBV20-1	TRBD2	.	TRBJ2-3	17	TGCAGTGCCGAGGTTCCTTGGTCGGCGGGAGGGGCAGATACGCAGTATTTT	CSAEVPWSAGGADTQYF
TRBV5-1	TRBD1	many	TRBJ2-5	15	TGCGCCAGCAGCCAAGGACAGGGACGGTTGGAGACCCAGTACTTC	CASSQGQGRLETQYF
TRBV7-9	.	many	TRBJ2-3	11	TGTGCCATCTATAGGGGAGATACGCAGTATTTT	CAIYRGDTQYF
TRBV5-1	.	.	TRBJ1-6	18	TGCGCCAGCAGCCTGGATATACAGGGATTCTCCTATAATTCACCCCTCCACTTT	CASSLDIQGFSYNSPLHF
TRBV30	.	.	TRBJ1-1	11	TGTGCCTGGAGTGTAACAGGTCGGGCTTTCTTT	CAWSVTGRAFF
TRBV20-1	TRBD2	once	TRBJ2-3	14	TGCAGTGCTGTAGCGGGGAGCCACACAGATACGCAGTATTTT	CSAVAGSHTDTQYF
TRBV27	.	many	TRBJ1-1	15	TGTGCCAGCAGCCAACGCCCGAGGGGGAGCACTGAAGCTTTCTTT	CASSQRPRGSTEAFF
TRBV20-1	TRBD1	.	TRBJ2-1	14	TGCGGTGCTAGCACGGGACAGGGGGCGAATGAGCAGTTCTTC	CGASTGQGANEQFF
TRBV23-1	.	few	TRBJ1-2	14	TGCGCCAGCAGTCAATCGCTACAGGGAAGTGGCTACACCTTC	CASSQSLQGSGYTF
TRBV7-2	TRBD1	.	TRBJ1-1	19	TGTGCTAGCACACGACTTGGAGGGCAGGGGGCAATGTTGGATACTGAAGCTTTCTTT	CASTRLGGQGAMLDTEAFF
TRBV6-6	.	.	TRBJ1-4	14	TGTGCCAGCAGTTCCCAGGACCCCTATGAAAAACTGTTTTTT	CASSSQDPYEKLFF
TRBV20-1	TRBD1	many	TRBJ2-5	14	TGCAGTGCTTCACCAGGGGGCGCGGGGGAGACCCAGTACTTC	CSASPGGAGETQYF
TRBV6-5	.	many	TRBJ2-7	13	TGTGCCAGCAGTCAGACTTGGGAAAAGGAGCAGTACTTC	CASSQTWEKEQYF
TRBV12-3/TRBV12-4	.	few	TRBJ1-6	14	TGTGCCAGCAGTGCGGGGAGGGACAATTCACCCCTCCACTTT	CASSAGRDNSPLHF
TRBV7-9	TRBD2	.	TRBJ2-7	14	TGTGCCAGCAGCTGGTCTAGCGGATCCTACGAGCAGTACTTC	CASSWSSGSYEQYF
TRBV10-3	.	.	TRBJ2-6	12	TGTGCCATCAGCGAGGGGGCCAACGTCCTGACTTTC	CAISEGANVLTF
TRBV6-5	.	.	TRBJ2-6	14	TGTGCCAGCAGGTACTCGAACGTCCCGCGCGTCCTGACTTTC	CASRYSNVPRVLTF
TRBV6-1	.	few	TRBJ1-5	14	TGTGCCAGCAGTGAAAGAACAGATTATCAGCCCCAGCATTTT	CASSERTDYQPQHF
TRBV7-3	.	.	TRBJ2-6	13	TGTGCCAGCAGCTTAACGCGGTCTGGCGTCCTGACTTTC	CASSLTRSGVLTF
TRBV20-1	TRBD1	.	TRBJ2-7	18	TGCAGTGCTAGATTGGACAGGGTGGTTGGGGGATCCTACAATGAGCAGTACTTC	CSARLDRVVGGSYNEQYF
TRBV29-1	.	many	TRBJ2-7	14	TGCAGCGTTGAAGATACCCGAGGCACCTACGAGCAGTACTTC	CSVEDTRGTYEQYF
TRBV7-3	.	many	TRBJ2-3	13	TGTGCCAGCAGCTTACGGGAGAGGGATACGCAGTATTTT	CASSLRERDTQYF
TRBV6-1	.	.	TRBJ2-3	16	TGTGCCAGCGGTGAGGGGATTAGGGCGAGCACAGATACGCAGTATTTT	CASGEGIRASTDTQYF
TRBV24-1	.	many	TRBJ2-3	14	TGTGCCACCAGTGAGGAGGCTAGCACAGATACGCAGTATTTT	CATSEEASTDTQYF
TRBV18	.	few	TRBJ1-1	12	TGTGCCAGCTCACCTACGTCCGCTGAAGCTTTCTTT	CASSPTSAEAFF
TRBV7-9	.	many	TRBJ2-1	14	TGTGCCAGCAGCTTAGTAAACAGTGGAAATGAGCAGTTCTTC	CASSLVNSGNEQFF
TRBV11-2	TRBD2	many	TRBJ2-5	16	TGTGCCAGCAGCTTATGGGGGGGGGGATACCAAGAGACCCAGTACTTC	CASSLWGGGYQETQYF
TRBV6-6	TRBD1	many	TRBJ1-2	17	TGTGCCAGCAGCCGCGGACAGGGGAACGCTCAACTGGATGGCTACACCTTC	CASSRGQGNAQLDGYTF
TRBV20-1	TRBD2	once	TRBJ2-1	14	TGCAGTGCTAGCCAGACTAGCGGTAACAATGAGCAGTTCTTC	CSASQTSGNNEQFF
TRBV4-3	.	many	TRBJ1-1	13	TGCGCCAGCAGCCCGAGGAGGAGGACTGAAGCTTTCTTT	CASSPRRRTEAFF
TRBV6-6	.	many	TRBJ2-3	11	TGTGCCAGCAGCGGTATTCGAACGCAGTATTTT	CASSGIRTQYF
TRBV7-2	.	many	TRBJ2-5	14	TGTGCCAGCAGCTTAGCGTCTCTCTCCGAGACCCAGTACTTC	CASSLASLSETQYF
TRBV7-2	.	few	TRBJ1-1	13	TGTGCCAGCAGCTTCAACAGACAGTTTGAAGCTTTCTTT	CASSFNRQFEAFF
TRBV28	.	few	TRBJ2-3	16	TGTGCCAGCAGTCCTCCTGGGGCCGGGGTAAGAGATACGCAGTATTTT	CASSPPGAGVRDTQYF
TRBV3-1	.	.	TRBJ2-1	17	TGTGCCAGCAGCCAAGCTCTTGGGGCTTTCACTAACAATGAGCAGTTCTTC	CASSQALGAFTNNEQFF
TRBV24-1	TRBD2	many	TRBJ2-1	17	TGTGCCACCAGTGATTGGACTAGCGGAGATGGTGTTAATGAGCAGTTCTTC	CATSDWTSGDGVNEQFF
TRBV20-1	.	many	TRBJ2-7	12	TGCAGTGCCATCACTGGGGGGTACGAGCAGTACTTC	CSAITGGYEQYF
TRBV9	TRBD1	.	TRBJ2-1	15	TGTGCCAGCAGCGTAGGGGTGGACAGGGCCCATGAGCAGTTCTTC	CASSVGVDRAHEQFF
TRBV9	.	many	TRBJ1-2	15	TGTGCCAGCAGCGCATGGGACACAATTAACTATGGCTACACCTTC	CASSAWDTINYGYTF
TRBV30	TRBD2	few	TRBJ2-2	14	TGTGCCTGGATCATCGGGGGGGGGACCGGGGAGCTGTTTTTT	CAWIIGGGTGELFF
TRBV20-1	.	many	TRBJ1-2	13	TGCAGTGCCCCACGGGCATCGAACTATGGCTACACCTTC	CSAPRASNYGYTF
TRBV5-1	.	many	TRBJ2-1	13	TGCGCCAGCAGCGTCGACGGGAACAATGAGCAGTTCTTC	CASSVDGNNEQFF
TRBV2	.	many	TRBJ1-6	15	TGTGCCAGCATTGACAGGAGCTCCTATAATTCACCCCTCCACTTT	CASIDRSSYNSPLHF
TRBV30	.	few	TRBJ1-2	12	TGTGCCTGGAGTGTTGGAGGGGAGAGCTACACCTTC	CAWSVGGESYTF